This TCR beta chain is from a study of OX40 agonist ivuxolimab in advanced cancers. Study-wide context: Checkpoint inhibitors had been given previously to 40% of patients. Whole-study findings and limits: The mean number of expanded clones was higher in CD8+ T cells than in CD4+.

Regarding this clone: Its specificity is unknown. Within the sample, other DNA sequences also encode this same CDR3.

The V and J ends lost 3 bases and 7 bases, in that order; junction bases with no gene match: 10. CDR1 and CDR2 (germline): GTSNPN, SVGIG (reference sequence). This CDR3 has 15 residues. Only in-frame clones appear in the TCRdb table, and some are missing; sequencing was by immunoSEQ multiplex PCR. The repertoire holds around 16,000 clones, with about 76% as singletons. The TCR originated in an adult with an advanced solid tumor such as melanoma, head and neck, liver or kidney cancer. The V gene is TRBV30, the J gene TRBJ1-4, with TRBD1 matching over 8 bases. Sequencing used CD4+ or CD8+ T cells sorted from blood, obtained in a trial of the OX40 agonist ivuxolimab. CDR3 sequence: CAWREGAGQVEKLFF. The CDR3 DNA sequence: TGTGCCTGGAGGGAAGGGGCGGGACAGGTTGAAAAACTGTTTTTT.